The 5 T cell receptor beta chains listed next were all sequenced from one sample in a study of identifying expanded T cells in peripheral blood. Some clones are missing from TCRdb's copy, which holds only in-frame ones; the method was immunoSEQ multiplex PCR. The sample includes about 94,000 clones, approximately 91% of them seen just once. The sequencing input was blood. Receptor source: a person aged 18 to 75 in good health.

This chain connects TRBV4-3 to TRBJ1-2, with 9 bases matching TRBD1. This CDR3 has 16 amino acids. The V segment lost 1 base and the J segment 3 bases; nucleotides outside the gene matches: 6. Germline V gene lookup returns CDR1 LGHNA and CDR2 YSLEER. The CDR3 reads CASSQGEGQGHYGYTF. In DNA, the CDR3 is TGCGCCAGCAGCCAAGGAGAGGGACAGGGCCACTATGGCTACACCTTC.

This clone was picked up one time. The chain recombines TRBV7-9 with TRBJ1-5, with D possibly matching TRBD1 (6 bases). Germline V gives CDR1 SEHNR, CDR2 FQNEAQ (reference sequence). There are 14 residues in the CDR3. Trimming pared 5 bases from V and 6 bases from J, leaving 14 bases between. The CDR3 bases are TGTGCCAGCAGCGTCCAGGGGAGTGGTCAGCCCCAGCATTTT. Its translation is CASSVQGSGQPQHF.

This chain links TRBV7-9 with TRBJ2-5; 12 bases are shared with TRBD2. In germline, CDR1 is SEHNR, CDR2 FQNEAQ (reference sequence). V gave up 1 base and J gave up 6 bases; unmatched junction bases: 6. The CDR3 loop spans 16 amino acids. CDR3 region: CASSLDSSGGAKTQYF. DNA for the CDR3: TGTGCCAGCAGCTTAGATTCTAGCGGGGGGGCGAAGACCCAGTACTTC. Looking up the rest from reference TRBV7-9 and TRBJ2-5 gives the full variable domain: DTGVSQNPRHKITKRGQNVTFRCDPISEHNRLYWYRQTLGQGPEFLTYFQNEAQLEKSRLLSDRFSAERPKGSFSTLEIQRTEQGDSAMYLCASSLDSSGGAKTQYFGPGTRLLVL.

The CDR3 region has the DNA TGTGCCAGCAGCCCGACAGGACATTCACCCCTCCACTTT. Its translation is CASSPTGHSPLHF. The chain uses TRBV27 and TRBJ1-6; TRBD1 might be the D (6 bases). V was pared by 6 bases and J by 8 bases, with 11 bases between. There are 13 residues in the CDR3. Germline V gene data show CDR1 as MNHEY and CDR2 as SMNVEV (reference sequence).

V and J are TRBV7-3 and TRBJ2-7, with TRBD1 identical over 9 bases. The CDR3 spans 13 residues. From germline, CDR1 is SGHTA and CDR2 FQGTGA. Trimming removed 4 bases from V and 3 bases from J; junction bases left unmatched: 1. CDR3 loop: CASSWGQGYEQYF. CDR3 sequence (DNA): TGTGCCAGCAGCTGGGGACAGGGCTACGAGCAGTACTTC.